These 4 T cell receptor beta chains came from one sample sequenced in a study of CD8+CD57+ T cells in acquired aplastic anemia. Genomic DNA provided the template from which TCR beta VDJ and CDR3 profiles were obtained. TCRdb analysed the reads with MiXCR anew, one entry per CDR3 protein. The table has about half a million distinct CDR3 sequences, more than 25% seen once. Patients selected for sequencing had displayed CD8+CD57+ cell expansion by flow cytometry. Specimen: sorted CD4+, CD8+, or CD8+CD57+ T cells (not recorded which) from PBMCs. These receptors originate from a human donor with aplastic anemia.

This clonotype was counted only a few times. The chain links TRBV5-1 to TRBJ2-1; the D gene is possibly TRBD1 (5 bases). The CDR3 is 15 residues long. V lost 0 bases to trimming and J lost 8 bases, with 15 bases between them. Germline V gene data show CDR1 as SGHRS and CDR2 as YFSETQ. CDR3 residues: CASSLGSEIGDEQFF. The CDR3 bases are TGCGCCAGCAGCTTGGGTTCGGAGATAGGGGATGAGCAGTTCTTC.

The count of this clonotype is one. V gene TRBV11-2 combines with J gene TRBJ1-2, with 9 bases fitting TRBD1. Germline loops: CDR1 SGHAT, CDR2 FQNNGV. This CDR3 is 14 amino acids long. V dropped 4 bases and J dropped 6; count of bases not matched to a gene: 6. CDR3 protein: CASSWDRVRNGYTF. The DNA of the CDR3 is TGTGCCAGCAGCTGGGACAGGGTGAGGAATGGCTACACCTTC. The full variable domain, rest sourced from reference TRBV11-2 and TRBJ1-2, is EAGVAQSPRYKIIEKRQSVAFWCNPISGHATLYWYQQILGQGPKLLIQFQNNGVVDDSQLPKDRFSAERLKGVDSTLKIQPAKLEDSAVYLCASSWDRVRNGYTFGSGTRLTVV.

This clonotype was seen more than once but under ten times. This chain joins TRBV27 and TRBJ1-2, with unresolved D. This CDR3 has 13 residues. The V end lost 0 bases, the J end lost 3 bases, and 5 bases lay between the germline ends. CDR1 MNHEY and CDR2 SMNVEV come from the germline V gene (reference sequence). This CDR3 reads CASSLSRHYGYTF. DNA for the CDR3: TGTGCCAGCAGTTTATCCCGACACTATGGCTACACCTTC.

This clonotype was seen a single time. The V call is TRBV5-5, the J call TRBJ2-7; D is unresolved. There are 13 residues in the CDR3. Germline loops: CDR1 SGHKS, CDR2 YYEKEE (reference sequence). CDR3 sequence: CASSLGTAYERYV. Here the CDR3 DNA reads TGTGCCAGCAGCTTGGGCACCGCCTACGAGCGGTACGTC.